This TCR beta chain was identified in a study of cytomegalovirus exposure and HLA in healthy donors. Study in general: Drawn from HLA-typed donors, 83 million or so unique TCRs were held in an early data release.

Study-wide findings and caveats: Excluded were some V segments that proved indistinguishable, including TRBV6-2 and TRBV6-3. Approximately 160 TCR beta chains were listed as cytomegalovirus-associated.

As concerns this clone: The antigen is not known.

The V gene lost 4 bases and the J gene lost 8 bases, with 14 bases spanning the gap. Looked up from germline, CDR1 is MGHRA and CDR2 is YSYEKL. The CDR3 runs to 13 residues. Researchers ran the PCR with 60 Vbeta and 13 Jbeta primers. The method was immunoSEQ multiplex PCR; TCRdb's version includes in-frame clones alone and lacks a portion of them. Seen here are 150,000 or so clones, around 74% observed once, and the top ten hold about 3%. Sequencing used PBMCs. This clonotype originated in a man aged 18 to 35 in good health and CMV-seronegative. The V call is TRBV4-1, the J call TRBJ1-2, with TRBD1 as a possible D gene (6 bases). The CDR3 DNA is TGCGCCAGCAGCCTCGCCGGGACATCAGGCTACACCTTC. Translating gives CASSLAGTSGYTF.